What follows are 16 T cell receptor beta chains derived from one specimen sequenced in a study of T cell changes during pregnancy in multiple sclerosis. The repertoire was sequenced with immunoSEQ multiplex PCR; TCRdb's copy has only in-frame clones and lacks some. The data show over 30,000 clones, with almost 95% seen just once and about 0.37% held by the top ten. The input for sequencing was CD4+ T cells from peripheral blood mononuclear cells, taken after pregnancy. All receptors derive from a female donor with multiple sclerosis, enrolled in a pregnancy study.

The V and J genes are TRBV6-1 and TRBJ2-1; D possibly corresponds to TRBD1 (6 bases). V was pared by 1 base and J by 1 base, with 11 bases between. This CDR3 comprises 16 residues. The germline V gene encodes CDR1 MNHNS and CDR2 SASEGT. The CDR3 bases are TGTGCCAGCAGTGAAGGGGCAGGGGTGTCCTACAATGAGCAGTTCTTC. It codes for CASSEGAGVSYNEQFF.

This chain links TRBV12-5 with TRBJ1-2, with 9 bases fitting TRBD1. The CDR3 covers 15 residues. V dropped 5 bases and J dropped 4; count of bases not matched to a gene: 8. Germline V gives CDR1 LGHNT, CDR2 FRNRAP. CDR3 bases: TGTGCTAGTGGTCCTCCACAGGGGGCCAGCTATGGCTACACCTTC. Translating it yields CASGPPQGASYGYTF.

The chain links TRBV30 to TRBJ1-4; 7 bases are shared with TRBD1. J gave up 7 bases and V 1 base, and 3 bases lay outside the gene matches. Germline assignment: CDR1 GTSNPN and CDR2 SVGIG (reference sequence). The CDR3 has 13 amino acids. CDR3 protein: CAWSGGTAEKLFF. The CDR3 region has the DNA TGTGCCTGGAGTGGAGGGACAGCTGAAAAACTGTTTTTT. The full variable domain, rest sourced from reference TRBV30 and TRBJ1-4, is SQTIHQWPATLVQPVGSPLSLECTVEGTSNPNLYWYRQAAGRGLQLLFYSVGIGQISSEVPQNLSASRPQDRQFILSSKKLLLSDSGFYLCAWSGGTAEKLFFGSGTQLSVL.

This clone occurred once. The chain is built from TRBV16 and TRBJ1-1; no definite D call. The length of the CDR3 is 13 residues. Per the germline V gene, CDR1 is KGHSY and CDR2 is FQNENV. Trimming took 6 bases from V and 1 from J, leaving 9 bases between them. The CDR3 region is CASRTTWNTEAFF. CDR3 DNA sequence: TGTGCCAGCAGAACAACGTGGAACACTGAAGCTTTCTTT.

This chain's CDR3 is CASSQGTGGYYGYTF. The CDR3 nucleotides read TGCGCCAGCAGCCAAGGGACAGGGGGTTACTATGGCTACACCTTC. The chain links TRBV4-1 to TRBJ1-2; 10 bases are shared with TRBD1. Unmatched junction bases numbered 2, after V lost 1 base and J lost 3 bases. This CDR3 contains 15 residues. Germline-derived CDR1 and CDR2 are MGHRA and YSYEKL.

V and J are TRBV18 and TRBJ2-5; 10 nucleotides match TRBD2. The V segment lost 6 bases and the J segment 5 bases; nucleotides outside the gene matches: 3. Germline V gene data show CDR1 as KGHSH and CDR2 as LQKENI. The CDR3 has 13 amino acids. CDR3 protein: CASSGGLAETQYF. For the CDR3, the DNA is TGTGCCAGCTCCGGGGGACTAGCGGAGACCCAGTACTTC.

Points on this clone: The junction does not match germline at one end; this may be a read error. This sequence joins TRBV7-7 and TRBJ2-7; 8 bases agree with TRBD1. Germline V CDR1 and CDR2: SSHAT, FNYEAQ (reference sequence). The CDR3 covers 13 residues. CDR3 loop: CASSLAQGDEQYF. In DNA, the CDR3 is TGTGCTAGCAGCTTAGCACAGGGGGACGAGCAGTACTTC.

The chain uses TRBV6-6 and TRBJ2-3; D is undetermined. Germline V gene sequence: CDR1 MNHNY, CDR2 SVGAGI (reference sequence). There are 13 residues in the CDR3. The V gene lost 6 bases and the J gene lost 2 bases, with 9 bases spanning the gap. The CDR3: CASRGRPTDTQYF. CDR3 sequence (DNA): TGTGCCAGCAGGGGCAGACCCACAGATACGCAGTATTTT.

This chain joins TRBV2 and TRBJ2-3; D gene ambiguous. Trimming left V 1 base short and J 0 bases short, with 11 bases between. This CDR3 is built from 16 residues. The germline CDR1 and CDR2 sequences are SNHLY and FYNNEI. The CDR3 reads CASSEGHLESTDTQYF. The CDR3 DNA reads as TGTGCCAGCAGTGAAGGTCATTTAGAGAGCACAGATACGCAGTATTTT. Variable domain in full (rest from reference TRBV2 and TRBJ2-3): EPEVTQTPSHQVTQMGQEVILRCVPISNHLYFYWYRQILGQKVEFLVSFYNNEISEKSEIFDDQFSVERPDGSNFTLKIRSTKLEDSAMYFCASSEGHLESTDTQYFGPGTRLTVL.

This clone was found once. This chain joins TRBV6-1 and TRBJ1-1; no clear D gene. Germline lookup yields CDR1 MNHNS and CDR2 SASEGT. Trimming left V 5 bases short and J 1 base short, with 11 bases between. The CDR3 has 14 residues. CDR3 residues: CASSPQPTNTEAFF. As DNA, the CDR3 is TGTGCCAGCAGTCCCCAACCTACGAACACTGAAGCTTTCTTT.

This clone occurred once. The genes are TRBV7-2 and TRBJ2-1; TRBD2 matches at 7 bases. J lost 7 bases, V lost 7 bases, and 16 bases had no gene match. CDR1 and CDR2 (germline): SGHTA, FQGNSA. The CDR3 runs 16 residues. The CDR3: CASIPRGGEIGNEQFF. CDR3 nucleotides: TGTGCCAGCATCCCGAGGGGAGGGGAGATTGGAAATGAGCAGTTCTTC.

The chain employs TRBV12-2 and TRBJ1-2. TRBV12-2 represents a pseudogene. This CDR3 spans 19 amino acids. The CDR3 sequence is CASRSGLFGAPRHYYGYTF. Written as DNA, the CDR3 is TGTGCAAGTCGCTCGGGACTGTTTGGGGCTCCCCGACACTACTATGGCTACACCTTC.

The CDR3 region has the DNA TGTGCCAGCAGAGGAGCGGGGGCGGGCGAGCAGTACTTC. This encodes CASRGAGAGEQYF. The chain employs TRBV6-5 and TRBJ2-7; TRBD2 agrees at 8 bases. This CDR3 is 13 amino acids long. Trimming at V came to 6 bases and at J to 6 bases, leaving 7 bases not matched to a gene. Germline CDR1 reads MNHEY; CDR2 reads SVGAGI.

The chain links TRBV4-2 to TRBJ1-5, with D unresolved. Germline values: CDR1 LGHNA, CDR2 YNFKEQ. With 1 base removed from V and 5 bases from J, the gap between germline ends came to 6 bases. The CDR3 sequence is 13 residues long. In DNA, the CDR3 is TGTGCCAGCAGCCAAGGGAGAGATCAGCCCCAGCATTTT. Protein: CASSQGRDQPQHF.

This chain links TRBV7-8 with TRBJ1-1, with TRBD1 identical over 7 bases. The CDR3 extends over 15 amino acids. Trimming took 2 bases from V and 1 from J; bases not matched to a gene: 4. Germline CDR1 reads SGHVS; CDR2 reads FQNEAQ. The CDR3 DNA sequence: TGTGCCAGCAGCTTACGTTACAGGGGGAACACTGAAGCTTTCTTT. Protein sequence: CASSLRYRGNTEAFF.

The chain recombines TRBV5-4 with TRBJ2-3; 11 bases align to TRBD2. Per the germline V gene, CDR1 is SGHNT and CDR2 is YYREEE (reference sequence). The CDR3 consists of 16 residues. The V segment lost 4 bases and the J segment 3 bases; nucleotides outside the gene matches: 7. CDR3 residues: CASSAFTSGGTDTQYF. CDR3 nucleotide sequence: TGTGCCAGCAGCGCCTTTACTAGCGGGGGAACAGATACGCAGTATTTT.